Below, 6 T cell receptor beta chains from the same sample are listed, as sequenced in a study of blood T cells in healthy people across ages. The authors ran a second PCR of roughly 6 to 12 cycles using a sample-barcoded 5' primer and a J-beta primer mix. TCRdb re-called the 5' RACE reads with MiXCR, one entry per CDR3 protein. Altogether 1.5 million to 2 million distinct CDR3 sequences are present, around 50% being singletons, with the ten largest covering less than 2.5%. Sequencing was carried out using blood. These receptors originate from a woman aged 35 to 49 in good health.

V usage is TRBV7-8 and J usage is TRBJ2-2, with TRBD2 matching 10 bases. Trimming took 3 bases from V and 5 from J; bases not matched to a gene: 3. Germline lookup yields CDR1 SGHVS and CDR2 FQNEAQ. The CDR3 is 15 amino acids. The CDR3 DNA sequence: TGTGCCAGCAGCTTTCTAGCGGGGGAAACCGGGGAGCTGTTTTTT. Its translation is CASSFLAGETGELFF.

This chain connects TRBV6-5 to TRBJ1-2; D is ambiguous. Germline CDR1 and CDR2: MNHEY and SVGAGI. Between the trimmed V and J ends, which lost 0 bases and 5 bases, there was a span of 7 bases. The CDR3 runs 13 residues. In DNA form, the CDR3 reads TGTGCCAGCAGTTACTCGGCCCTTTATGGCTACACCTTC. Amino acid sequence: CASSYSALYGYTF.

The V call is TRBV2, the J call TRBJ2-6; 9 bases are shared with TRBD1. V lost 2 bases and J lost 1; bases outside the gene matches: 6. Germline V gene data show CDR1 as SNHLY and CDR2 as FYNNEI. The CDR3 spans 18 residues. CDR3 in DNA: TGTGCCAGCAGTGAATCGGACAGGGGTTTTTCTGGGGCCAACGTCCTGACTTTC. Translated: CASSESDRGFSGANVLTF.

This chain uses TRBV18 with TRBJ1-2, with 10 bases that match TRBD1. The length of the CDR3 is 15 residues. The ends lost 3 bases at V and 5 bases at J; junction bases unmatched: 6. Germline lookup yields CDR1 KGHSH and CDR2 LQKENI. CDR3: CASSPDGQGGYGYTF. The CDR3 DNA reads as TGTGCCAGCTCACCGGACGGACAGGGGGGATATGGCTACACCTTC.

Notes on this clonotype: Germline and junction disagree at one end, which may indicate a read error. The CDR3 DNA sequence: TGCAGTGCTAGAGATCCCAACGGCCTGAATTCATCCCTCCACTTT. Its translation is CSARDPNGLNSSLHF. The chain combines TRBV20-1 with TRBJ1-6; D is unclear. CDR1 is DFQATT and CDR2 is SNEGSKA in the germline V gene (reference sequence). The CDR3 sequence is 15 residues long.

This clonotype was counted between two and nine times. CDR3: CASSSLSLGETQYF. The CDR3 coding sequence is TGTGCCAGCAGCTCCCTTAGCCTCGGCGAGACCCAGTACTTC. The rearrangement links TRBV7-2 to TRBJ2-5; D is unclear. Per germline, CDR1 SGHTA and CDR2 FQGNSA. Trimming removed 4 bases from V and 5 bases from J, with 14 bases in between. The CDR3 extends over 14 amino acids.